This TCR beta chain comes out of a study of beta chain features in type 1 diabetes. About the study: On cell yields, gender and age, patients and healthy donors were similar. General observations from the study: Shorter TCRB CDR3s, moderately but significantly so, were found in Type 1 diabetes patients in all four CD4+ subsets.

Of the isolated RNA, all was reverse transcribed, and so the sequenced material was expressed TCRB transcripts. Produced via immunoSEQ multiplex PCR; TCRdb's table is partial and in-frame only. This table has a few hundred thousand clones, approximately 13% appearing once. Comments on this clone: As yet, its antigen is unknown. The final CDR3 position lacks the conserved phenylalanine or tryptophan, pointing to a likely read error.

This CDR3 region has 14 residues. Looked up from germline, CDR1 is SNHLY and CDR2 is FYNNEI. V was clipped by 3 bases and J by 2 bases, with 10 bases between them. This clonotype originated in a man younger than 40 with type 1 diabetes. Sequencing was done on a sample of naive CD4+ T cells from blood. The chain has TRBV2 and TRBJ1-1; possibly TRBD1 for D (6 bases). The CDR3 nucleotides read TGTGCCAGCAGTGAGCAGGGGAGTAACACTGAAGCTTTCCTT. Translating gives CASSEQGSNTEAFL.